This TCR beta chain is drawn from a study of shared clonotypes between healthy human individuals. As regards this clone: Its antigen is still unknown.

Original processing methods: Quality scores were absent from the junction-only immunoSEQ sequences, so filtering differed. Only in-frame clones appear in the TCRdb table, and some are missing; sequencing was by immunoSEQ multiplex PCR. The D gene and trimming were derived from the DNA, and the V and J assignments and clone size from that table. The sample shows about 2.4 million clones, more than 85% of them seen only once. Splitting the CD4+ cells yielded a CD45RA+ naive subset and a CD45RA-negative memory subset. The V end lost 5 bases, the J end lost 3 bases, and 16 bases lay between the germline ends. In germline, CDR1 is MDHEN, CDR2 SYDVKM. This CDR3 has 15 amino acids. Overall study results and limits: Clonotypes which were not shared had lower generation probabilities than clonotypes that all four donors shared. For sorted subsets, rarefaction showed incomplete sequencing despite large depth.

The genes are TRBV28 and TRBJ1-1, with no clear D. This receptor was identified in a young man in good health. Some clones in this sample may be carry-over from other donors' samples. The specimen was naive CD4+ T cells from PBMCs. The subset here: CD45RA+ positively selected. The DNA for the CDR3 is TGTGCCAGCAGTCAGATACCCCCCCGGGACACTGAAGCTTTCTTT. Its translation is CASSQIPPRDTEAFF.